This T cell receptor beta chain originates from a study of patients and donors after allogeneic stem cell transplantation (dated by TCRdb to the early 2020s). For CDR1 and CDR2, the germline V gene lists LGHNA and YSLEER. Trimming takes 3 bases from V and 5 bases from J, and the germline ends sit 5 bases apart. The CDR3 has 13 amino acids, counting the end cysteine and phenylalanine. Of all the DNA, just the CDR3 is kept, 39 bases in frame from base 1. Notes on this clonotype: The antigen it binds to is not known. Per-base qualities were not stored, and no clone one base away is much larger.

To prepare the library, RT-PCR was applied. The run used a NextSeq 550. The public reads were reanalyzed by TCRdb: fastp trimming at Q25, MiXCR alignment, in-frame beta chains only. Under each unique CDR3 protein, matching rows form one entry showing the most common genes and DNA. The table for this sample lists approximately 200,000 distinct CDR3 sequences; 12% to 15% of them were counted only once. In total, the top ten clones hold approximately 10% of the sample. This chain joins TRBV4-3 to TRBJ1-6; the D gene lacks a confident call. The source is a human donor who was either an allogeneic HSCT recipient or a stem cell or donor lymphocyte infusion donor (not recorded which). It is not recorded whose cells these are; they may come from a transplant donor. Sample: blood, either unsorted or a sorted T cell fraction (not recorded which). The DNA sequence follows: TGCGCCAGCAGCCATCTTGATAATTCACCCCTCCACTTT. Its protein product is CASSHLDNSPLHF.